Shown below are 29 T cell receptor beta chains from a single sample sequenced in a study of T cells after yellow fever vaccination. TCRdb re-analysed the 5' RACE reads in MiXCR, keeping a single row per CDR3 protein. Found here are 150,000 to 200,000 distinct CDR3 sequences, roughly 6.4% of them singletons; the top ten hold about 2.8%. The specimen was CD4+ T cells sorted from PBMCs, collected on the day of the first yellow fever vaccination. All receptors derive from a man aged 18 to 30 who received the YFV17D yellow fever vaccine.

This clonotype has just a few counts. This chain links TRBV7-2 with TRBJ2-1; D might be TRBD2 (6 bases). Per germline, CDR1 SGHTA and CDR2 FQGNSA. Trimming shortened V by 2 bases and J by 6 bases, and 20 bases separated the two germline ends. CDR3 size: 17 residues. CDR3 residues: CASSLSVRAWGGNEQFF. The CDR3 DNA reads TGTGCCAGCAGCTTATCGGTGCGGGCGTGGGGAGGCAATGAGCAGTTCTTC.

Only a few counts were recorded for this clonotype. The chain is built from TRBV7-9 and TRBJ1-1; D not certain. The ends were cut back, 6 bases at V and 5 bases at J, with 16 bases in the middle. Per germline, CDR1 SEHNR and CDR2 FQNEAQ (reference sequence). The CDR3 is 14 residues long. This chain's CDR3 is CASRYYGGQTEAFF. Here the CDR3 DNA reads TGTGCCAGCAGGTACTACGGTGGGCAGACTGAAGCTTTCTTT.

This clonotype was found many times. V and J are TRBV6-1 and TRBJ2-1; no clear D gene. Deletions cut 4 bases from V and 2 bases from J, with 12 bases between. The CDR3 runs to 15 residues. From germline, CDR1 is MNHNS and CDR2 SASEGT. The CDR3 DNA reads TGTGCCAGCAGTGTTGGTCCTCAAACCTACAATGAGCAGTTCTTC. It yields the protein CASSVGPQTYNEQFF.

This chain joins TRBV12-3 or TRBV12-4 and TRBJ1-1; D unresolved. V dropped 7 bases and J dropped 4 bases, with 7 bases sitting between them. The CDR3 extends over 11 amino acids. The CDR3 DNA follows: TGTGCCAGCACCCTCCCCACTGAAGCTTTCTTT. Amino acid sequence: CASTLPTEAFF.

This clonotype has more than one count but fewer than ten. This rearrangement joins TRBV3-1 to TRBJ1-6, with a tentative D call TRBD1 (6 bases). Germline-derived CDR1 and CDR2 are LGHDT and YNNKEL (reference sequence). There are 15 residues in the CDR3. Trimming took off 6 bases at V and 5 bases at J, with 14 bases between the two ends. The CDR3 here is CASSSMGGNNSPLHF. As DNA, the CDR3 is TGTGCCAGCAGTTCGATGGGGGGCAATAATTCACCCCTCCACTTT. Using reference TRBV3-1 and TRBJ1-6 for the parts outside the CDR3, the full variable domain is DTAVSQTPKYLVTQMGNDKSIKCEQNLGHDTMYWYKQDSKKFLKIMFSYNNKELIINETVPNRFSPKSPDKAHLNLHINSLELGDSAVYFCASSSMGGNNSPLHFGNGTRLTVT.

This clonotype was seen ten or more times. The chain couples TRBV20-1 to TRBJ1-2, with D unclear. Germline V CDR1 and CDR2: DFQATT, SNEGSKA (reference sequence). CDR3 length: 11 amino acids. The ends were cut back, 3 bases at V and 5 bases at J, with 7 bases in the middle. As DNA, the CDR3 is TGCAGTGCTAGGGACCCTTATGGCTACACCTTC. Its protein is CSARDPYGYTF.

Remarks on this clonotype: A much larger clone lies one base from this, so it may be a read error. The CDR3 reads CASMLAGRDETQYF. CDR3 DNA: TGTGCCAGCATGCTCGCGGGGCGGGACGAGACCCAGTACTTC. The rearrangement joins TRBV28 to TRBJ2-5; D possibly corresponds to TRBD2 (6 bases). The CDR3 covers 14 residues. The germline V gene has CDR1 MDHEN and CDR2 SYDVKM. V lost 7 bases and J 5 bases, leaving 17 bases between the germline ends.

The chain is built from TRBV6-5 and TRBJ1-2; D not certain. Germline CDR1 is MNHEY and CDR2 is SVGAGI. CDR3 length equals 12 residues. The V end was cut by 5 bases, the J end by 8 bases, with 12 bases between. CDR3 nucleotide sequence: TGTGCCAGCAGTACATCGCCGAGGGGCTACACCTTC. It is translated as CASSTSPRGYTF.

This clonotype was detected ten times or more. The chain couples TRBV3-1 to TRBJ1-1; D unclear. The V gene lost 0 bases and the J gene lost 3 bases, with 8 bases spanning the gap. The CDR3 consists of 14 residues. The germline V gene encodes CDR1 LGHDT and CDR2 YNNKEL (reference sequence). The CDR3 sequence is CASSQDFRDTEAFF. The DNA for the CDR3 is TGTGCCAGCAGCCAAGATTTCCGGGACACTGAAGCTTTCTTT.

In its sample, this clonotype was seen many times. The chain recombines TRBV6-2 or TRBV6-3 with TRBJ2-6; D unclear. CDR1 MNHEY and CDR2 SVGEGT come from the germline V gene. V lost 5 bases and J 0 bases, leaving 11 bases between the germline ends. The CDR3 consists of 16 residues. The chain's CDR3 is CASSPIESSGANVLTF. CDR3 bases: TGTGCCAGCAGTCCTATAGAGAGCTCTGGGGCCAACGTCCTGACTTTC.

This clonotype came up a few times. CDR3 sequence (DNA): TGTGCCAGCAGCTCAACCACCGGGACGGACTATGGCTACACCTTC. Amino acid sequence: CASSSTTGTDYGYTF. The chain has TRBV7-2 and TRBJ1-2; D possibly corresponds to TRBD1 (5 bases). CDR1 and CDR2 (germline): SGHTA, FQGNSA. The length of the CDR3 is 15 residues. Trimming shortened V by 4 bases and J by 3 bases, and 15 bases separated the two germline ends. Together with reference TRBV7-2 and TRBJ1-2, the CDR3 gives the full variable domain: GAGVSQSPSNKVTEKGKDVELRCDPISGHTALYWYRQSLGQGLEFLIYFQGNSAPDKSGLPSDRFSAERTGGSVSTLTIQRTQQEDSAVYLCASSSTTGTDYGYTFGSGTRLTVV.

This clonotype showed up many times. The V gene is TRBV7-2, the J gene TRBJ2-5, with 10 bases aligning to TRBD2. The CDR3 has 16 residues. Unmatched junction bases numbered 9, after V lost 5 bases and J lost 3 bases. Germline assignment: CDR1 SGHTA and CDR2 FQGNSA. CDR3 protein: CASSPMSLAGEETQYF. CDR3 DNA sequence: TGTGCCAGCAGCCCAATGTCGCTAGCGGGGGAAGAGACCCAGTACTTC.

By share, this clonotype ranks as medium-sized. This chain connects TRBV20-1 to TRBJ2-1; 12 bases match TRBD2. The V and J ends lost 3 bases and 7 bases, in that order; junction bases with no gene match: 1. Germline loops: CDR1 DFQATT, CDR2 SNEGSKA (reference sequence). CDR3 length: 13 residues. The CDR3 reads CSASGLAGNEQFF. CDR3 coding DNA: TGCAGTGCTAGTGGACTAGCGGGGAATGAGCAGTTCTTC.

In this sample, this clonotype turned up many times. This sequence joins TRBV12-3 or TRBV12-4 and TRBJ2-2; TRBD1 matches 8 bases. V trimming: 11 bases; J trimming: 7 bases; junction bases outside the gene matches: 15. The CDR3 is 15 residues long. CDR3: CASTSRQGAVGELFF. The CDR3 nucleotides are TGTGCCTCTACCTCCCGGCAGGGGGCTGTCGGGGAGCTGTTTTTT.

This clonotype was recorded many times. The rearrangement uses TRBV6-1 and TRBJ1-3; 10 positions agree with TRBD1. The CDR3 has 16 residues. Germline V gene sequence: CDR1 MNHNS, CDR2 SASEGT. The J segment lost 3 bases and the V segment lost 5 bases, leaving 7 bases of the junction unmatched. The CDR3 sequence: CASSISGQGNGNTIYF. CDR3 bases: TGTGCCAGCAGTATTTCGGGACAGGGGAATGGAAACACCATATATTTT.

In the case of this clonotype: A much more abundant neighbour one base away suggests this may be a read error. The chain links TRBV5-1 to TRBJ2-3; no reliable D call. Germline V gene lookup returns CDR1 SGHRS and CDR2 YFSETQ. V dropped 5 bases and J dropped 2 bases, with 12 bases sitting between them. This CDR3 is 14 amino acids long. CDR3 DNA: TGCGCCAGCAGAATGGCCAGGACCACAGATACGCAGTATTTT. Its protein product is CASRMARTTDTQYF.

The genes are TRBV4-3 and TRBJ2-6; D not certain. The V end lost 4 bases, the J end lost 2 bases, and 9 bases lay between the germline ends. Germline assignment: CDR1 LGHNA and CDR2 YSLEER. The CDR3 is 15 amino acids. As DNA, the CDR3 is TGCGCCAGCAGCCGCCCGACCCCTGGGGCCAACGTCCTGACTTTC. It specifies CASSRPTPGANVLTF.

This clonotype was found a few times. The genes are TRBV7-2 and TRBJ1-5; D is perhaps TRBD1 (6 bases). This CDR3 spans 13 amino acids. Between the trimmed V and J ends, which lost 4 bases and 7 bases, there was a span of 11 bases. Germline values: CDR1 SGHTA, CDR2 FQGNSA. CDR3 protein: CASSSQGPQPQHF. Written as DNA, the CDR3 is TGTGCCAGCAGCTCCCAGGGGCCCCAGCCCCAGCATTTT. The full variable domain, completed using reference TRBV7-2 and TRBJ1-5, is GAGVSQSPSNKVTEKGKDVELRCDPISGHTALYWYRQSLGQGLEFLIYFQGNSAPDKSGLPSDRFSAERTGGSVSTLTIQRTQQEDSAVYLCASSSQGPQPQHFGDGTRLSIL.

V gene TRBV11-2 combines with J gene TRBJ2-3, with 10 bases identical to TRBD2. The CDR3 spans 16 residues. Germline CDR1 and CDR2: SGHAT and FQNNGV. Germline trimming cut 1 base from V and 2 bases from J; bases unmatched to any gene: 3. The CDR3 DNA reads as TGTGCCAGCAGCTTAGGACTAGCGGGCATCACAGATACGCAGTATTTT. This translates into CASSLGLAGITDTQYF.

The chain carries TRBV29-1 and TRBJ2-7; perhaps D is TRBD1 or TRBD2 (5 bases each). Trimming removed 7 bases from V and 3 bases from J, with 16 bases in between. Germline CDR1 and CDR2: SQVTM and ANQGSEA. This CDR3 is 13 amino acids long. The DNA of the CDR3 is TGCAGCGGGTCCTGGGGGATCGGCTACGAGCAGTACTTC. This encodes CSGSWGIGYEQYF.

The chain carries TRBV23-1 and TRBJ1-1; D unclear. TRBV23-1 is identified as an open reading frame with a role that is uncertain. This CDR3 region has 13 residues. Between the trimmed V and J ends, which lost 7 bases and 13 bases, there was a span of 22 bases. The CDR3 DNA reads as TGCGCCAGCAACGGCAGAAAATGTTTCGGGGATTTCTTT. It encodes CASNGRKCFGDFF.

This clonotype has ten or more counts. The rearrangement uses TRBV28 and TRBJ1-1, with 8 bases lining up with TRBD1. Trimming at V came to 8 bases and at J to 4 bases, leaving 9 bases not matched to a gene. The germline V gene encodes CDR1 MDHEN and CDR2 SYDVKM. This CDR3 contains 14 residues. As DNA, the CDR3 is TGTGCCAGCTCGACAGGGGCGTCCCCCACTGAAGCTTTCTTT. This gives the protein CASSTGASPTEAFF.

This clonotype was counted at least ten times. The chain has TRBV27 and TRBJ2-7, with TRBD1 matching over 7 bases. The CDR3 runs 12 residues. The trim removed 8 bases at V and 3 bases at J, leaving 4 bases unmatched. The germline gives CDR1 MNHEY, CDR2 SMNVEV (reference sequence). CDR3 sequence: CASGSGGYEQYV. Here the CDR3 DNA reads TGTGCCAGCGGTTCAGGGGGCTACGAGCAGTACGTC.

This clonotype occurred many times. The chain has TRBV6-6 and TRBJ1-2; D is unclear. Germline V gives CDR1 MNHNY, CDR2 SVGAGI (reference sequence). The CDR3 is 12 amino acids. V shed 0 bases and J shed 10 bases, with 9 bases lying between them. The CDR3 nucleotides read TGTGCCAGCAGTTACTCTACTGAGTCCTACACCTTC. Translating it yields CASSYSTESYTF.

The V gene is TRBV5-1, the J gene TRBJ1-5; a possible D gene is TRBD1 (6 bases). Germline CDR1 and CDR2: SGHRS and YFSETQ. V was cut by 3 bases and J by 9 bases, with 13 bases left in between. This CDR3 contains 13 residues. The CDR3 spells CASSSTGYTPQHF. The CDR3 DNA reads TGCGCCAGCAGCTCCACAGGGTATACGCCCCAGCATTTT. The full variable domain, rest sourced from reference TRBV5-1 and TRBJ1-5, is KAGVTQTPRYLIKTRGQQVTLSCSPISGHRSVSWYQQTPGQGLQFLFEYFSETQRNKGNFPGRFSGRQFSNSRSEMNVSTLELGDSALYLCASSSTGYTPQHFGDGTRLSIL.

This clonotype was seen ten or more times. This sequence joins TRBV6-5 and TRBJ2-5; 11 positions agree with TRBD2. The CDR3 covers 14 residues. The trim removed 9 bases at V and 4 bases at J, leaving 7 bases unmatched. Germline lookup yields CDR1 MNHEY and CDR2 SVGAGI. CDR3 loop: CASLTSGGRETQYF. CDR3 DNA sequence: TGTGCCAGTCTCACTAGCGGGGGAAGAGAGACCCAGTACTTC.

This chain uses TRBV7-9 with TRBJ1-1, with D perhaps TRBD1 (6 bases). The V gene's germline CDR1 is SEHNR and CDR2 FQNEAQ (reference sequence). V dropped 2 bases and J dropped 1 base, with 11 bases sitting between them. This CDR3 contains 15 residues. The CDR3 region has the DNA TGTGCCAGCAGCTTATGGGGGGGCGAGAACACTGAAGCTTTCTTT. Translated: CASSLWGGENTEAFF.

This clonotype was picked up a small number of times. This chain connects TRBV5-1 to TRBJ1-4; D possibly corresponds to TRBD1 (6 bases). CDR1 SGHRS and CDR2 YFSETQ come from the germline V gene. The CDR3 runs to 15 residues. The ends were cut back, 0 bases at V and 8 bases at J, with 14 bases in the middle. The chain's CDR3 is CASSLGRPGGEKLFF. DNA for the CDR3: TGCGCCAGCAGCTTGGGACGCCCGGGGGGCGAAAAACTGTTTTTT. Full variable domain (missing parts from reference TRBV5-1 and TRBJ1-4): KAGVTQTPRYLIKTRGQQVTLSCSPISGHRSVSWYQQTPGQGLQFLFEYFSETQRNKGNFPGRFSGRQFSNSRSEMNVSTLELGDSALYLCASSLGRPGGEKLFFGSGTQLSVL.

This clonotype was seen only a few times. CDR3 protein: CACGRGTYEQYF. The DNA of the CDR3 is TGCGCCTGCGGGAGGGGAACCTACGAGCAGTACTTC. The V gene is TRBV5-1, the J gene TRBJ2-7; 9 positions agree with TRBD2. The CDR3 is 12 amino acids. The V gene's germline CDR1 is SGHRS and CDR2 YFSETQ. With 10 bases clipped from V and 2 bases from J, the junction kept 4 bases outside the gene matches.